The 20 T cell receptor beta chains below all came from one sample that was sequenced in a study of T cell changes during pregnancy in multiple sclerosis. The method was immunoSEQ multiplex PCR; TCRdb's version includes in-frame clones alone and lacks a portion of them. This sample has tens of thousands of clones, with roughly nine tenths found just once. The specimen was CD4+ T cells from peripheral blood mononuclear cells, collected in the third trimester of pregnancy. The receptors come from a female donor in good health, enrolled as a control in a pregnancy study.

V and J are TRBV5-1 and TRBJ2-7; D is possibly TRBD1 (6 bases). CDR1 and CDR2 (germline): SGHRS, YFSETQ. This CDR3 region has 12 residues. V was pared by 2 bases and J by 4 bases, with 7 bases between. CDR3 loop: CASSFTGYEQYF. The CDR3 coding sequence is TGCGCCAGCAGCTTTACAGGGTACGAGCAGTACTTC.

This chain joins TRBV10-3 and TRBJ1-5; the D is unclear. CDR1 and CDR2 (germline): ENHRY, SYGVKD. The CDR3 has 15 residues. Trimming took off 8 bases at V and 0 bases at J, with 14 bases between the two ends. In DNA, the CDR3 is TGTGCCATCCGGGGTTCAGAGGATAGCAATCAGCCCCAGCATTTT. It is translated as CAIRGSEDSNQPQHF.

The chain has TRBV12-5 and TRBJ1-5; D is perhaps TRBD1 (6 bases). With 4 bases removed from V and 4 bases from J, the gap between germline ends came to 14 bases. This CDR3 is built from 15 residues. The V gene's germline CDR1 is LGHNT and CDR2 FRNRAP. The CDR3: CASGSTGTLNQPQHF. The CDR3 coding sequence is TGTGCTAGTGGTTCGACCGGGACATTGAATCAGCCCCAGCATTTT.

CDR3 DNA sequence: TGCGCCAGCAGCCAAGATCTAACCAAAAACATTCAGTACTTC. Amino acids: CASSQDLTKNIQYF. The rearrangement links TRBV4-3 to TRBJ2-4; D gene uncertain. The V end lost 0 bases, the J end lost 2 bases, and 5 bases lay between the germline ends. The germline V gene encodes CDR1 LGHNA and CDR2 YSLEER. The CDR3 length is 14 residues.

The chain recombines TRBV27 with TRBJ1-6; perhaps TRBD1 as D (6 bases). The CDR3 is made up of 14 amino acids. Germline assignment: CDR1 MNHEY and CDR2 SMNVEV (reference sequence). V lost 6 bases and J lost 8, with 14 bases in between. This CDR3 reads CASSRDRRDSPLHF. The DNA for the CDR3 is TGTGCCAGCAGCCGAGACAGGAGAGATTCACCCCTCCACTTT.

The chain links TRBV6-6 to TRBJ2-7; 7 bases are a match to TRBD1. After removal of 6 bases from V and 2 bases from J, the junction contained 4 bases not matched to a gene. The CDR3 has 13 amino acids. The germline V gene has CDR1 MNHNY and CDR2 SVGAGI (reference sequence). The CDR3 region has the DNA TGTGCCAGCAGGGGGGACAGTGCCTACGAGCAGTACTTC. Translated: CASRGDSAYEQYF.

The chain carries TRBV28 and TRBJ1-2; TRBD1 matches at 7 bases. Trimming took 2 bases from V and 6 from J; bases not matched to a gene: 3. The CDR3 is 13 amino acids. CDR1 is MDHEN and CDR2 is SYDVKM in the germline V gene. In DNA form, the CDR3 reads TGTGCCAGCAGTTTACATACAGGGGATGGCTACACCTTC. Amino acid sequence: CASSLHTGDGYTF.

The chain employs TRBV7-9 and TRBJ2-3; 12 nucleotides align to TRBD2. CDR3 size: 16 residues. The J segment lost 2 bases and the V segment lost 4 bases, leaving 4 bases of the junction unmatched. Per germline, CDR1 SEHNR and CDR2 FQNEAQ (reference sequence). CDR3 sequence reads: CASSSTSGGFTDTQYF. In DNA, the CDR3 is TGTGCCAGCAGCTCAACTAGCGGGGGGTTCACAGATACGCAGTATTTT.

This chain links TRBV2 with TRBJ1-5; 7 bases are a match to TRBD1. With V trimmed by 5 bases and J by 1 base, 8 bases remained unmatched. This CDR3 region has 16 residues. Germline V CDR1 and CDR2: SNHLY, FYNNEI. The CDR3 nucleotides read TGTGCCAGCAGTCTGAGACAGGGTAGGAGCAATCAGCCCCAGCATTTT. This encodes CASSLRQGRSNQPQHF.

CDR3 loop: CASSLVSGGYYNEQFF. CDR3 coding DNA: TGCGCCAGCAGCTTGGTGTCAGGGGGATACTACAATGAGCAGTTCTTC. This rearrangement joins TRBV5-1 to TRBJ2-1; 7 nucleotides align to TRBD1. From germline, CDR1 is SGHRS and CDR2 YFSETQ. The junction had 6 bases not matched to a gene; V was cut back by 0 bases and J by 3 bases. This CDR3 spans 16 amino acids. Combining the CDR3 with reference TRBV5-1 and TRBJ2-1 gives the whole variable domain KAGVTQTPRYLIKTRGQQVTLSCSPISGHRSVSWYQQTPGQGLQFLFEYFSETQRNKGNFPGRFSGRQFSNSRSEMNVSTLELGDSALYLCASSLVSGGYYNEQFFGPGTRLTVL.

This clone has only one observation. The chain joins TRBV18 to TRBJ2-6; a weak D match, TRBD1 (5 bases). Germline CDR1 is KGHSH and CDR2 is LQKENI. Between the trimmed V and J ends, which lost 1 base and 1 base, there was a span of 11 bases. This CDR3 comprises 17 residues. CDR3 nucleotide sequence: TGTGCCAGCTCACCACGACAGCTCGAGTCTGGGGCCAACGTCCTGACTTTC. As protein: CASSPRQLESGANVLTF.

As to this clone: Relative to the germline gene, one junction end is altered; a read error may explain this. The V call is TRBV7-7, the J call TRBJ2-3, with TRBD2 matching over 9 bases. Germline-derived CDR1 and CDR2 are SSHAT and FNYEAQ (reference sequence). CDR3 length: 15 amino acids. The CDR3 nucleotides read TGTGCTAGCAGTCTAGCGGGGACTAGCACAGATACGCAGTATTTT. The encoded protein is CASSLAGTSTDTQYF.

The chain carries TRBV5-1 and TRBJ1-6; 10 bases are shared with TRBD1. V lost 3 bases and J lost 8; bases outside the gene matches: 2. The CDR3 runs 14 residues. Germline-derived CDR1 and CDR2 are SGHRS and YFSETQ. CDR3 DNA sequence: TGCGCCAGCAGCTCCGGGACAGGGGATTCACCCCTCCACTTT. Its translation: CASSSGTGDSPLHF. Full variable domain (remainder filled in from reference TRBV5-1 and TRBJ1-6): KAGVTQTPRYLIKTRGQQVTLSCSPISGHRSVSWYQQTPGQGLQFLFEYFSETQRNKGNFPGRFSGRQFSNSRSEMNVSTLELGDSALYLCASSSGTGDSPLHFGNGTRLTVT.

This chain connects TRBV30 to TRBJ1-3; no clear D gene. Trimming shortened V by 1 base and J by 1 base, and 11 bases separated the two germline ends. CDR3 size: 15 residues. Per the germline V gene, CDR1 is GTSNPN and CDR2 is SVGIG (reference sequence). CDR3 in DNA: TGTGCCTGGAGTGCGGTTCGGTTGTCTGGAAACACCATATATTTT. Encoded protein: CAWSAVRLSGNTIYF.

This sequence joins TRBV5-4 and TRBJ2-1; the match to TRBD2 covers 12 bases. Germline lookup yields CDR1 SGHNT and CDR2 YYREEE (reference sequence). The CDR3 extends over 15 amino acids. V shed 7 bases and J 4 bases; nucleotides not matched to a gene: 6. DNA for the CDR3: TGTGCCAGCGTAGAAACTAGCGGGGGGTACAATGAGCAGTTCTTC. It is translated as CASVETSGGYNEQFF.

A single count supports this clone. The chain employs TRBV19 and TRBJ2-7, with 10 bases lining up with TRBD1. CDR3 size: 13 residues. CDR1 LNHDA and CDR2 SQIVND come from the germline V gene (reference sequence). CDR3 sequence reads: CAARETGGSEQYF. In nucleotides, the CDR3 is TGTGCTGCGAGGGAGACAGGGGGCTCCGAGCAGTACTTC.

The genes are TRBV5-1 and TRBJ2-7, with TRBD1 matching 8 bases. The CDR3 sequence is 16 residues long. With V trimmed by 1 base and J by 4 bases, 10 bases remained unmatched. Germline V gene lookup returns CDR1 SGHRS and CDR2 YFSETQ. CDR3 amino acids: CASSLTSTTGVYEQYF. The DNA of the CDR3 is TGCGCCAGCAGCTTGACCTCCACGACAGGGGTGTACGAGCAGTACTTC.

This clone was detected once. This chain uses TRBV5-4 with TRBJ1-1; perhaps TRBD1 as D (6 bases). There are 16 residues in the CDR3. In germline, CDR1 is SGHNT, CDR2 YYREEE (reference sequence). V lost 2 bases, J lost 6 bases, and 20 bases lay in between. The CDR3 region is CASSFFRGEGKPEAFF. The DNA of the CDR3 is TGTGCCAGCAGCTTTTTCAGGGGCGAGGGTAAACCTGAAGCTTTCTTT.

The genes are TRBV7-9 and TRBJ2-7; 11 nucleotides align to TRBD1. V trimming: 0 bases; J trimming: 6 bases; junction bases outside the gene matches: 4. The CDR3 covers 15 residues. The germline CDR1 and CDR2 sequences are SEHNR and FQNEAQ (reference sequence). CDR3 DNA sequence: TGTGCCAGCAGCTTAGCGGGGACAGGGGGTCGCGAGCAGTACTTC. This gives the protein CASSLAGTGGREQYF.

This chain joins TRBV7-2 and TRBJ2-5; D ambiguous. Trimming left V 3 bases short and J 5 bases short, with 10 bases between. The germline V gene encodes CDR1 SGHTA and CDR2 FQGNSA. CDR3 length: 13 residues. The CDR3 protein is CASSLALGETQYF. DNA for the CDR3: TGTGCCAGCAGCTTGGCCTTGGGCGAGACCCAGTACTTC.